The rows below give T cell receptor beta chains drawn from one sample of a study of shared clonotypes between healthy human individuals. Clones were sequenced by immunoSEQ multiplex PCR, and TCRdb holds only the in-frame ones, with some missing. The data hold about 2.3 million clones, with about nine tenths observed a single time. The sample taken for sequencing was naive CD4+ T cells from PBMCs. These receptors were obtained from a man younger than 30 in good health. Some clones in this sample may be carry-over from other donors' samples. Both conserved end residues are part of each CDR3. A D gene is named only where the DNA matches it firmly. Size is omitted from some rows. Given values are once, few, many or a class for expanded clones.

J gene,D gene,V gene,clone size,CDR3 DNA,CDR3 protein
TRBJ2-2,NA,TRBV4-1,NA,TGCGCCAGCAGCCCATACAGGAGCCCGGGGACCGGGGAGCTGTTTTTT,CASSPYRSPGTGELFF
TRBJ1-1,NA,TRBV6-5,once,TGTGCCAGCAGTTACAAGGAGTCCTTGCAAGCTTTCTTT,CASSYKESLQAFF
TRBJ2-1,NA,TRBV7-2,NA,TGTGCCAGCAGCCCAGAAATTGATAATGAGCAGTTCTTC,CASSPEIDNEQFF
TRBJ1-4,NA,TRBV2,NA,TGTGCCAGCAGTGAAACCTCGGCGTGGGAAAAACTGTTTTTT,CASSETSAWEKLFF
TRBJ2-4,TRBD1,TRBV28,NA,TGTGCCAGCAGTTTATCCGAAAACAGGGGAGCCAAAAACATTCAGTACTTC,CASSLSENRGAKNIQYF
TRBJ2-1,NA,TRBV30,NA,TGTGCCTGGAGTGTCGCAAGGGGCAATGAGCAGTTCTTC,CAWSVARGNEQFF
TRBJ1-5,NA,TRBV15,few,TGTGCCACCAGCAGAGATGCCGCCGGACCCCAGCATTTT,CATSRDAAGPQHF
TRBJ1-1,TRBD1,TRBV7-9,NA,TGTGCCAGCAGCCTACAGGGGTCAGGAACTGAAGCTTTCTTT,CASSLQGSGTEAFF
TRBJ2-7,NA,TRBV7-2,NA,TGTGCCAGCAGCTTGTACTCCGGGACTTCCTACGAGCAGTACTTC,CASSLYSGTSYEQYF
TRBJ1-4,NA,TRBV25-1,NA,TGTGCCAGCAGTGAATACCCGGGAGCTAATGAAAAACTGTTTTTT,CASSEYPGANEKLFF
TRBJ2-3,NA,TRBV5-1,NA,TGCGCCAGCAGCTCGCAAGTCGGCACAGATACGCAGTATTTT,CASSSQVGTDTQYF
TRBJ2-7,NA,TRBV30,NA,TGTGCCTGGAGCCCCGTCCCCTACGAGCAGTACTTC,CAWSPVPYEQYF